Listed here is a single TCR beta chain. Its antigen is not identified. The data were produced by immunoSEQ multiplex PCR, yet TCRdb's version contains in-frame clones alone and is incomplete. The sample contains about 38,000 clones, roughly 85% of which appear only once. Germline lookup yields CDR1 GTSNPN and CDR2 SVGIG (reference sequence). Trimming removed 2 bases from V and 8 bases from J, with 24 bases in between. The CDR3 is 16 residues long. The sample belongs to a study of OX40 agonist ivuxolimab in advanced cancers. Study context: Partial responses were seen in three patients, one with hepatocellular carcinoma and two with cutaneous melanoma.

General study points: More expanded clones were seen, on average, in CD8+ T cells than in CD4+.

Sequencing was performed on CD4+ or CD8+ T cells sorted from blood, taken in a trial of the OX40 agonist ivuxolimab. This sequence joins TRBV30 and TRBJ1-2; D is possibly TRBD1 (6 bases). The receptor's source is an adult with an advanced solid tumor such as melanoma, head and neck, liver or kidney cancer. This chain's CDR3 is CAWSNTGLGFQGGYTF. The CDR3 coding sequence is TGTGCCTGGAGTAACACAGGGCTGGGCTTTCAAGGAGGCTACACCTTC.